This T cell receptor beta chain was sequenced during a study of shared clonotypes between healthy human individuals. Whole-study context: The plates for each donor numbered three CD4 naive, three CD4 memory, two CD8 naive and one CD8 memory. Points from the study as a whole: The naive CD4 repertoires of several donors were compared, and around 5% of clonotypes were shared. Represented genetic and exposure-history diversity was restricted by having few donors.

An even split of each subset's genomic DNA across several immunoSEQ plates was performed. Sequencing was performed with immunoSEQ multiplex PCR; in TCRdb, only in-frame clones are kept and a portion is missing. The data contain roughly 2.2 million clones, more than 85% of them singletons. About this clone itself: The antigen remains undetermined.

The CDR3 loop spans 15 amino acids. V lost 0 bases to trimming and J lost 4 bases, with 11 bases between them. Germline CDR1 and CDR2: SGHAT and FQNNGV. J is TRBJ2-3 and V is TRBV11-2; no firm D call. The origin of this receptor is a man aged 18 to 29 in good health. Some clones in this sample may be carry-over from other donors' samples. The sample taken for sequencing was naive CD4+ T cells from PBMCs. As to subset: CD45RA+ positively selected. The CDR3 nucleotides read TGTGCCAGCAGCTTAGATGGTGGGGTAGCAGATACGCAGTATTTT. It translates to CASSLDGGVADTQYF.